The 13 T cell receptor beta chains given below trace back to one sample, sequenced in a study of blood T cell repertoires in COVID-19. Profiled with immunoSEQ multiplex PCR; TCRdb holds only in-frame clones, not every one. The sample lists around 100,000 clones, approximately 84% occurring once. Input material: peripheral blood. The source is a middle-aged man with acute or convalescent COVID-19.

This rearrangement joins TRBV6-2 or TRBV6-3 to TRBJ2-7, with 9 bases matching TRBD2. V shed 2 bases and J 3 bases; nucleotides not matched to a gene: 8. CDR1 MNHEY and CDR2 SVGEGT come from the germline V gene. The CDR3 has 16 amino acids. CDR3 region: CASSYASSGEHYEQYF. The CDR3 coding sequence is TGTGCCAGCAGTTACGCCTCTAGCGGGGAACACTACGAGCAGTACTTC.

The chain couples TRBV5-8 to TRBJ2-5; 14 nucleotides agree with TRBD2. Germline V gene lookup returns CDR1 SGHTS and CDR2 YDEGEE. This CDR3 has 15 amino acids. Unmatched junction bases numbered 2, after V lost 4 bases and J lost 3 bases. This CDR3 is CASSGTSGRKETQYF. CDR3 nucleotide sequence: TGTGCCAGCAGCGGGACTAGCGGGAGAAAAGAGACCCAGTACTTC.

The rearrangement uses TRBV20-1 and TRBJ1-1; unclear D gene. V was clipped by 3 bases and J by 0 bases, with 11 bases between them. The V gene's germline CDR1 is DFQATT and CDR2 SNEGSKA (reference sequence). The CDR3 runs to 14 residues. The CDR3 DNA reads as TGCAGTGCTAGTATCGGAGGGATGAACACTGAAGCTTTCTTT. Its translation: CSASIGGMNTEAFF.

CDR3 nucleotides: TGTGCCAGCAGTTATCGCCCGGGGGTCAATGAGCAGTTCTTC. Translating it yields CASSYRPGVNEQFF. The V gene is TRBV6-2 or TRBV6-3, the J gene TRBJ2-1, with D possibly being TRBD2 (6 bases). Trimming stripped 3 bases from V and 6 bases from J, with 12 bases between. There are 14 residues in the CDR3. Germline loops: CDR1 MNHEY, CDR2 SVGEGT.

This chain connects TRBV6-6 to TRBJ1-1; possible D gene TRBD1, 6 bases. The CDR3 has 14 amino acids. Trimming pared 5 bases from V and 6 bases from J, leaving 16 bases between. CDR1 MNHNY and CDR2 SVGAGI come from the germline V gene (reference sequence). CDR3 protein: CASSIWGREAEAFF. CDR3 DNA sequence: TGTGCCAGCAGTATCTGGGGGCGGGAGGCTGAAGCTTTCTTT.

This chain links TRBV18 with TRBJ1-5, with 11 positions matching TRBD1. CDR3 length: 16 amino acids. With 4 bases clipped from V and 0 bases from J, the junction kept 2 bases outside the gene matches. Looked up from germline, CDR1 is KGHSH and CDR2 is LQKENI. DNA for the CDR3: TGTGCCAGCTCACGGACAGGGGGCCCTAGCAATCAGCCCCAGCATTTT. It specifies CASSRTGGPSNQPQHF.

The V call is TRBV11-2, the J call TRBJ1-1, with D uncertain. Trimming stripped 1 base from V and 8 bases from J, with 14 bases between. Germline V gene sequence: CDR1 SGHAT, CDR2 FQNNGV. The CDR3 loop spans 14 amino acids. The CDR3 DNA is TGTGCCAGCAGCTTAGGAGGAGAGACCTCCGAAGCTTTCTTT. Amino acids: CASSLGGETSEAFF.

V gene TRBV29-1 combines with J gene TRBJ1-1; 8 bases are a match to TRBD1. V lost 2 bases to trimming and J lost 10 bases; unmatched junction nucleotides: 9. The CDR3 is 13 amino acids. From germline, CDR1 is SQVTM and CDR2 ANQGSEA. CDR3 residues: CSVEWTRGQVAFF. CDR3 in DNA: TGCAGCGTTGAATGGACAAGGGGACAGGTAGCTTTCTTT.

V is TRBV12-3 or TRBV12-4 and J is TRBJ2-3; D uncertain. CDR3 length: 13 amino acids. Trimming pared 0 bases from V and 4 bases from J, leaving 5 bases between. DNA for the CDR3: TGTGCCAGCAGTTTAGCGAGAGCAGATACGCAGTATTTT. Translated: CASSLARADTQYF.

This sequence joins TRBV7-4 and TRBJ2-7; weak D call: TRBD2 (6 bases). The CDR3 runs to 16 residues. Germline CDR1 and CDR2: SGHVT and SQSDAQ. V lost 1 base and J 7 bases, leaving 20 bases between the germline ends. The CDR3 loop is CASSLGWRGTSGEQYF. CDR3 nucleotide sequence: TGTGCCAGCAGCTTAGGATGGCGGGGAACCTCTGGTGAGCAGTACTTC.

This clone was counted once. This chain joins TRBV14 and TRBJ2-2; TRBD1 aligns across 8 bases. Trimming removed 4 bases from V and 2 bases from J; junction bases left unmatched: 6. In germline, CDR1 is SGHDN, CDR2 FVKESK. This CDR3 is 16 amino acids long. For the CDR3, the DNA is TGTGCCAGCAGCCCGTGGACAGGGAGTAACACCGGGGAGCTGTTTTTT. As protein: CASSPWTGSNTGELFF. Full variable domain (rest looked up from reference TRBV14 and TRBJ2-2): EAGVTQFPSHSVIEKGQTVTLRCDPISGHDNLYWYRRVMGKEIKFLLHFVKESKQDESGMPNNRFLAERTGGTYSTLKVQPAELEDSGVYFCASSPWTGSNTGELFFGEGSRLTVL.

The gene calls are TRBV19 and TRBJ2-2; TRBD2 is a possible D gene (6 bases). Germline lookup yields CDR1 LNHDA and CDR2 SQIVND (reference sequence). The CDR3 length is 14 residues. V lost 1 base, J lost 6 bases, and 9 bases lay in between. The CDR3 DNA sequence: TGTGCCAGTAGTATAGCTACTAGCTCCGGGGAGCTGTTTTTT. Amino acids: CASSIATSSGELFF.

This chain uses TRBV4-3 with TRBJ1-2, with D unresolved. Trimming took off 3 bases at V and 4 bases at J, with 6 bases between the two ends. The CDR3 covers 12 residues. The germline gives CDR1 LGHNA, CDR2 YSLEER. The CDR3 region has the DNA TGCGCCAGCAGCCACCACACCTATGGCTACACCTTC. Protein: CASSHHTYGYTF.